This T cell receptor (beta chain) was sequenced in a study of graft-versus-host responses after intestinal transplantation. Study-level information: Among the recipients, transplants were multivisceral, liver-intestinal, or isolated intestinal.

Profiling relied on immunoSEQ multiplex PCR, and the TCRdb table lists in-frame clones only, not all of them. The data show about 82,000 clones, with 91% seen just once and 0.1% held by the top ten. This clone appeared once. The antigen is not known. General study points: The recipient marrow held GvH clones, and some of them showed up first in ileum or blood.

This clonotype originated in a human donor who received an intestinal transplant. Sequencing was performed on unstimulated CD4+ T cells sorted from spleen or lymph node cells, taken before intestinal transplant.

CDR3 protein: CASADRQLVSYEQYF. The CDR3 DNA follows: TGTGCCAGCGCCGACCGACAGTTGGTCAGCTACGAGCAGTACTTC. The chain is built from TRBV7-2 and TRBJ2-7; TRBD1 might be the D (5 bases). Per the germline V gene, CDR1 is SGHTA and CDR2 is FQGNSA. The CDR3 is 15 amino acids. Trimming shortened V by 8 bases and J by 3 bases, and 20 bases separated the two germline ends.